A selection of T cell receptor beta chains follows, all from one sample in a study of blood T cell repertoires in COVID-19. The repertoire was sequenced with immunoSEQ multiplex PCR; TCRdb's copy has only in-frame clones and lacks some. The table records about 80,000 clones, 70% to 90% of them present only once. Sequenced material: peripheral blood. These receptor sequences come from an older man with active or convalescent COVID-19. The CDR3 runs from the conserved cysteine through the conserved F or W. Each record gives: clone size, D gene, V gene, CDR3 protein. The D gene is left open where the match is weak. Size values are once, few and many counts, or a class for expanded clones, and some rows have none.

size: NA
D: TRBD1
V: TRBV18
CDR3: CASSPRTGGVSTEAFF

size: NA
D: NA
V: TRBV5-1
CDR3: CASSDSNTEAFF

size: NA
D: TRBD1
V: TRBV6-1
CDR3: CASSELISGPDRGFFANYGYTF

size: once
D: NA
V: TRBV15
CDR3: CATSSRQVGQPQHF

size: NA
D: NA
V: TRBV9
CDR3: CASSPSLGGGAEAFF

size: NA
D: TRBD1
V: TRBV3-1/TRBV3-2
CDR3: CASSRTGLGTEAFF

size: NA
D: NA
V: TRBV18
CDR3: CASSLGPGGNTEAFF

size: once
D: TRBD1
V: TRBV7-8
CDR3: CASSPGRPDRTQHF

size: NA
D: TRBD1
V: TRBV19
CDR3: CATSGRQGRPLHF

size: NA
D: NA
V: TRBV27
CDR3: CASSTRGETQYF

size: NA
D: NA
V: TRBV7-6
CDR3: CASSPLLGHTYEQYF

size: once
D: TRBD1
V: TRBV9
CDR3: CASSVAGQGAVTGELFF

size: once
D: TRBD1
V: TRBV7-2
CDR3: CASSYQTGIAEKLFF

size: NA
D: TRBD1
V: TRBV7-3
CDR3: CASSRDRDHEQYF

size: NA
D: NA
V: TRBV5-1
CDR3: CASGLLGAVNEQFF

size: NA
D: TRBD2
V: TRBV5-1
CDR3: CASSREGGLAKNIQYF

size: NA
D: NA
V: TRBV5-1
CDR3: CASSLAQGTNEKLFF

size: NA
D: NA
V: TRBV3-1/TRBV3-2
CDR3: CASSQAKGGVNQPQHF

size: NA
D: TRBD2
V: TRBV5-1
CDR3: CASSFSGGDETQYF

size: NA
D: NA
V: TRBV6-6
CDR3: CASSYRIEQPQETQYF

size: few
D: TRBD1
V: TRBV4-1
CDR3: CASSQEGTGYQTQYF

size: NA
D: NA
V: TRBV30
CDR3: CAWTSPGLGTDTQYF

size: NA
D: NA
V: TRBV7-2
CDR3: CASSLDREDEQFF

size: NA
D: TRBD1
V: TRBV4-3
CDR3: CASSHNPGQGDWEQFF

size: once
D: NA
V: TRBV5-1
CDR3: CASSPTPTNYGYTF

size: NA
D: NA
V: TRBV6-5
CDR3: CASSSPSGDTEAFF

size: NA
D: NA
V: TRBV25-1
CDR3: CASSEPAPGATTDTQYF

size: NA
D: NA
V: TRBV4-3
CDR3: CASSLFQGTGTGELFF

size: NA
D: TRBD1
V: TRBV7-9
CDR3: CASSFGQGDTGELFF

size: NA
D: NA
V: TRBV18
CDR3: CASSPSRRGDNYGYTF

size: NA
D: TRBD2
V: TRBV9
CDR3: CASSILGGGIVDTQYF

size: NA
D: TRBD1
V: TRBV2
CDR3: CASRDLQGARYTF

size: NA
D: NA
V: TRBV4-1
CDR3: CASSQDKRFLHYEQYF

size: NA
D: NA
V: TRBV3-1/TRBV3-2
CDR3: CASSQLTGSYNEQFF

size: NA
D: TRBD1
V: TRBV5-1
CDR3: CASSKTGANTEAFF

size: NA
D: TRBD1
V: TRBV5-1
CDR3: CASSLWDRSNEQYF

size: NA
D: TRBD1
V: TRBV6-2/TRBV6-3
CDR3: CASSYPGQGDGYTF

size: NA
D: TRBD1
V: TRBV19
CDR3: CASSRHGTGYEQYF

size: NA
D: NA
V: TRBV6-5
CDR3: CASGRGFYEQYF

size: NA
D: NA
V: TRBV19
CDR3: CASSTTGSSYNEQFF

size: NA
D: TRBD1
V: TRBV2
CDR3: CASSPRLSTGATNEKLFF